These 19 T cell receptor beta chains came from one sample sequenced in a study of T cell responses to AZD1222 COVID-19 vaccine. Clones were read by immunoSEQ multiplex PCR, and TCRdb kept only the in-frame ones, dropping some. The data show 130,000 or so clones, 92% seen once. Here the sequenced sample was peripheral blood, taken on day 0 of AZD1222 vaccination. The receptors stem from an adult in good health.

The rearrangement uses TRBV4-2 and TRBJ2-1; TRBD1 is a possible D gene (6 bases). Germline loops: CDR1 LGHNA, CDR2 YNFKEQ. Trimming stripped 4 bases from V and 6 bases from J, with 19 bases between. The CDR3 sequence is 16 residues long. In DNA, the CDR3 is TGTGCCAGCAGCCGAGAAGGGGGAAATCGTTGCAATGAGCAGTTCTTC. Residues: CASSREGGNRCNEQFF.

The chain employs TRBV19 and TRBJ2-6; D gene ambiguous. V lost 2 bases and J 0 bases, leaving 5 bases between the germline ends. CDR3 size: 15 residues. Germline V lookup: CDR1 LNHDA, CDR2 SQIVND (reference sequence). The CDR3 sequence: CASSITRSGANVLTF. The CDR3 DNA reads TGTGCCAGTAGTATAACCCGCTCTGGGGCCAACGTCCTGACTTTC.

The chain recombines TRBV15 with TRBJ2-2; weak D call: TRBD2 (5 bases). V lost 3 bases to trimming and J lost 8 bases, with 16 bases between them. CDR1 LNHNV and CDR2 YYDKDF come from the germline V gene (reference sequence). The CDR3 spans 15 residues. DNA for the CDR3: TGTGCCACCAGCAGCGGTTACGGGGATCTGGGGGAGCTGTTTTTT. Translated, it gives CATSSGYGDLGELFF.

The chain uses TRBV10-3 and TRBJ2-7; either TRBD1 or TRBD2 may supply D (5 bases each). The germline CDR1 and CDR2 sequences are ENHRY and SYGVKD. This CDR3 has 15 residues. Trimming cost V 5 bases and J 2 bases, with 16 bases left between them. The CDR3 sequence: CAISLSGPLPYEQYF. CDR3 bases: TGTGCCATCAGTCTCTCGGGACCACTTCCCTACGAGCAGTACTTC.

This clone showed up just once. The chain employs TRBV5-1 and TRBJ2-5, with no clear D. In germline, CDR1 is SGHRS, CDR2 YFSETQ. This CDR3 spans 14 amino acids. V was pared by 0 bases and J by 1 base, with 7 bases between. The CDR3 spells CASSLGIAQETQYF. The CDR3 DNA reads as TGCGCCAGCAGCTTGGGGATAGCCCAAGAGACCCAGTACTTC.

V gene TRBV29-1 combines with J gene TRBJ2-2; D is possibly TRBD1 (6 bases). Germline V CDR1 and CDR2: SQVTM, ANQGSEA. The germline V and J ends were trimmed by 7 bases and 1 base, with 19 bases remaining between them. This CDR3 is 16 amino acids long. CDR3 residues: CSASERRTENTGELFF. CDR3 DNA sequence: TGCAGCGCCTCCGAAAGAAGGACAGAGAACACCGGGGAGCTGTTTTTT.

V usage is TRBV5-1 and J usage is TRBJ1-3, with 8 bases matching TRBD1. Germline V CDR1 and CDR2: SGHRS, YFSETQ. The CDR3 spans 15 residues. The V gene end was trimmed by 4 bases and the J gene end by 3 bases; junction bases not matched to a gene: 6. CDR3 DNA: TGCGCCAGCAGCCGGGACAGGCAAGGTGGAAACACCATATATTTT. It translates to CASSRDRQGGNTIYF.

The rearrangement links TRBV9 to TRBJ2-7; D unclear. CDR1 and CDR2 (germline): SGDLS, YYNGEE. The CDR3 sequence is 17 residues long. V lost 3 bases to trimming and J lost 4 bases, with 23 bases between them. CDR3 amino acids: CASSGDPSTVMIYEQYF. CDR3 coding DNA: TGTGCCAGCAGCGGTGACCCATCTACAGTTATGATTTACGAGCAGTACTTC.

The genes are TRBV18 and TRBJ2-1; TRBD1 or TRBD2 may be the D gene (6 bases each). V was trimmed by 1 base and J by 2 bases, leaving 9 bases between them. CDR3 length equals 15 residues. CDR1 is KGHSH and CDR2 is LQKENI in the germline V gene. In nucleotides, the CDR3 is TGTGCCAGCTCACCACAAAGGGGGGCCTACAATGAGCAGTTCTTC. It encodes CASSPQRGAYNEQFF. Full variable domain (missing parts from reference TRBV18 and TRBJ2-1): NAGVMQNPRHLVRRRGQEARLRCSPMKGHSHVYWYRQLPEEGLKFMVYLQKENIIDESGMPKERFSAEFPKEGPSILRIQQVVRGDSAAYFCASSPQRGAYNEQFFGPGTRLTVL.

J is TRBJ1-2 and V is TRBV6-1, with D perhaps TRBD1 (5 bases). The CDR3 sequence is 16 residues long. Germline assignment: CDR1 MNHNS and CDR2 SASEGT. The V and J ends lost 2 bases and 5 bases respectively, with 18 bases between them. CDR3 protein: CASSEIRGRPGYGYTF. In DNA, the CDR3 is TGTGCCAGCAGTGAAATTAGGGGCCGACCCGGGTATGGCTACACCTTC.

This clone was seen more than once but under ten times. The V call is TRBV28, the J call TRBJ2-5; weak D call: TRBD1 (6 bases). Trimming removed 6 bases at V and 0 bases at J, with 14 bases between. CDR3 length equals 15 residues. CDR1 and CDR2 (germline): MDHEN, SYDVKM. The CDR3 coding sequence is TGTGCCAGCAGAGCCGGACAGCAGTACCAAGAGACCCAGTACTTC. Its translation: CASRAGQQYQETQYF.

The rearrangement links TRBV5-1 to TRBJ1-2, with 8 bases identical to TRBD1. The germline V gene has CDR1 SGHRS and CDR2 YFSETQ. V dropped 4 bases and J dropped 7; count of bases not matched to a gene: 6. The CDR3 totals 13 residues. CDR3 loop: CASSLETGGGYTF. The CDR3 DNA reads as TGCGCCAGCAGCCTAGAAACAGGGGGTGGCTACACCTTC.

The V and J genes are TRBV7-2 and TRBJ2-2; D is possibly TRBD1 or TRBD2 (5 bases each). V was cut by 3 bases and J by 13 bases, with 18 bases left in between. Germline V CDR1 and CDR2: SGHTA, FQGNSA. CDR3 length: 14 amino acids. CDR3 sequence: CASSLGTPRAGLFF. In DNA, the CDR3 is TGTGCCAGCAGCTTGGGGACCCCAAGGGCCGGGCTGTTTTTT.

J is TRBJ2-1 and V is TRBV14; TRBD2 might be the D (5 bases). Germline-derived CDR1 and CDR2 are SGHDN and FVKESK. Trimming took 4 bases from V and 10 from J, leaving 8 bases between them. The CDR3 consists of 11 residues. DNA of the CDR3: TGTGCCAGCAGCCTATCGGGAGAGCAGTTCTTC. Protein: CASSLSGEQFF. The whole variable domain, filled in from reference TRBV14 and TRBJ2-1, reads EAGVTQFPSHSVIEKGQTVTLRCDPISGHDNLYWYRRVMGKEIKFLLHFVKESKQDESGMPNNRFLAERTGGTYSTLKVQPAELEDSGVYFCASSLSGEQFFGPGTRLTVL.

The chain recombines TRBV7-3 with TRBJ1-1, with D hard to call. CDR1 is SGHTA, CDR2 FQGTGA, per germline. The germline V and J ends were trimmed by 1 base and 0 bases, with 9 bases remaining between them. The CDR3 totals 15 residues. Here the CDR3 DNA reads TGTGCCAGCAGCTTAATGTCGCTAGTGAACACTGAAGCTTTCTTT. Translation gives CASSLMSLVNTEAFF. The entire variable domain, with the rest obtained from reference TRBV7-3 and TRBJ1-1, is as follows: GAGVSQTPSNKVTEKGKYVELRCDPISGHTALYWYRQSLGQGPEFLIYFQGTGAADDSGLPNDRFFAVRPEGSVSTLKIQRTERGDSAVYLCASSLMSLVNTEAFFGQGTRLTVV.

This clone appeared once. CDR3 coding DNA: TGCGCCAGCAGCTTGGGGACAGCGGATAATCAGCCCCAGCATTTT. Its protein product is CASSLGTADNQPQHF. The V call is TRBV5-1, the J call TRBJ1-5; perhaps TRBD1 as D (6 bases). The CDR3 is 15 residues long. V dropped 0 bases and J dropped 4 bases, with 11 bases sitting between them. Germline CDR1 is SGHRS and CDR2 is YFSETQ.

The CDR3 spells CASSGGGAGTEAFF. The CDR3 DNA reads TGTGCCAGCAGCGGCGGGGGAGCAGGGACTGAAGCTTTCTTT. The rearrangement joins TRBV9 to TRBJ1-1; a possible D gene is TRBD1 (5 bases). Germline CDR1 reads SGDLS; CDR2 reads YYNGEE. The length of the CDR3 is 14 residues. The V and J ends lost 3 bases and 5 bases respectively, with 14 bases between them.

V and J are TRBV2 and TRBJ2-1, with D perhaps matching TRBD1 or TRBD2 (5 bases each). The CDR3 loop spans 13 amino acids. Trimming removed 3 bases at V and 8 bases at J, with 11 bases between. Germline V gene sequence: CDR1 SNHLY, CDR2 FYNNEI. The DNA of the CDR3 is TGTGCCAGCAGTGACCGTGGGGACGATGAGCAGTTCTTC. It is translated as CASSDRGDDEQFF.

The chain combines TRBV24-1 with TRBJ2-1; 10 bases are shared with TRBD2. In germline, CDR1 is KGHDR, CDR2 SFDVKD. The ends lost 3 bases at V and 1 base at J; junction bases unmatched: 8. CDR3 length: 18 residues. CDR3 sequence: CATSDPTYSGRSYNEQFF. The CDR3 DNA sequence: TGTGCCACCAGTGATCCCACCTATAGCGGGAGGTCCTACAATGAGCAGTTCTTC.